The clone carrying this TCR beta chain was recorded a few times. Antigen: not known. Assay: immunoSEQ multiplex PCR; the TCRdb copy retains only in-frame clones and omits some. This sample carries about 1,300 clones, around 83% of them seen once, and the ten largest clones take over 4%. These data are taken from a study of chemoradiotherapy in HPV16-positive cancers. Germline values: CDR1 SQVTM, CDR2 ANQGSEA. This CDR3 has 13 amino acids. The V and J ends lost 4 bases and 6 bases respectively, with 13 bases between them. Repertoires were sampled repeatedly during chemoradiotherapy. General observations from the study: Candidate HPV-specific clones and E7-related TCR motifs grew in tumor during treatment.

The TCR sequence derives from a human donor with HPV-associated anogenital cancer. The specimen comprised tumor tissue, sampled from a patient who underwent chemoradiotherapy. The chain recombines TRBV29-1 with TRBJ2-4; the D gene is possibly TRBD2 (6 bases). This chain's CDR3 is CSVGREAGNIQYF. The CDR3 nucleotides are TGCAGCGTTGGTAGGGAAGCGGGAAACATTCAGTACTTC.